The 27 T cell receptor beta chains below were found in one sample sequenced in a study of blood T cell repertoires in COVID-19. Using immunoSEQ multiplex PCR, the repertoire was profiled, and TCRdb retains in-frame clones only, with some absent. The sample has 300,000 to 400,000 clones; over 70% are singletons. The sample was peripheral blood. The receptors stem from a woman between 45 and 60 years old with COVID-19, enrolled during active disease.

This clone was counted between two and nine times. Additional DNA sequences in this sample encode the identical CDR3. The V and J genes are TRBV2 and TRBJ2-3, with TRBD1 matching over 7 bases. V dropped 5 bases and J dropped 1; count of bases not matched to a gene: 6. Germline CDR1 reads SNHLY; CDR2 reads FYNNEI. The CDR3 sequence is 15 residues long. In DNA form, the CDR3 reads TGTGCCAGCAGTCCCCGACAGGGTGGCACAGATACGCAGTATTTT. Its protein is CASSPRQGGTDTQYF.

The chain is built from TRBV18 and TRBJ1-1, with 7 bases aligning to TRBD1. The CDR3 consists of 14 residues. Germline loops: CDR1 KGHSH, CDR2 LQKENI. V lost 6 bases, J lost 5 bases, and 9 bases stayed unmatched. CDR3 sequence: CASSRRGGPTEAFF. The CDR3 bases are TGTGCCAGCTCCCGAAGAGGGGGCCCAACTGAAGCTTTCTTT.

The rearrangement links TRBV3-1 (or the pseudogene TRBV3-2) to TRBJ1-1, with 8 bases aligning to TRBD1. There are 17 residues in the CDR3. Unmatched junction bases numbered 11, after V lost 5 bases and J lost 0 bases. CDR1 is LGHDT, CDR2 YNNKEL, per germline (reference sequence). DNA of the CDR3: TGTGCCAGCAGCTTCAGACAGGGGAGGAGGGTGAACACTGAAGCTTTCTTT. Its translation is CASSFRQGRRVNTEAFF.

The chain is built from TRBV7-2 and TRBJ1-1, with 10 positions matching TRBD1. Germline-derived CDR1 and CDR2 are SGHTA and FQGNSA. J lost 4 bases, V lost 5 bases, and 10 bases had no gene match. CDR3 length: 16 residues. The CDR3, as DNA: TGTGCCAGCAGCGCGGGGGGACAGGGGCGGGCCACTGAAGCTTTCTTT. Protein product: CASSAGGQGRATEAFF.

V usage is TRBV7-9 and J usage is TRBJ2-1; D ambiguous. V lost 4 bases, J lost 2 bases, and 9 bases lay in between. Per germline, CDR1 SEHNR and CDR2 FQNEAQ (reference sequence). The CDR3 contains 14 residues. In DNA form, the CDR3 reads TGTGCCAGCAGCTCGTTACAAACCTACAATGAGCAGTTCTTC. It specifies CASSSLQTYNEQFF. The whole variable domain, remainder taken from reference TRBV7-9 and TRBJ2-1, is DTGVSQNPRHKITKRGQNVTFRCDPISEHNRLYWYRQTLGQGPEFLTYFQNEAQLEKSRLLSDRFSAERPKGSFSTLEIQRTEQGDSAMYLCASSSLQTYNEQFFGPGTRLTVL.

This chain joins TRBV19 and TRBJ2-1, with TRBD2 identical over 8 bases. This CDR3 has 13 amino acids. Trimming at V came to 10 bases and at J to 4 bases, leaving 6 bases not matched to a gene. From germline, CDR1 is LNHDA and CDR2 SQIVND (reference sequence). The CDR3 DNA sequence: TGTGCCACCACTAGCGGAGTTTACAATGAGCAGTTCTTC. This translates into CATTSGVYNEQFF.

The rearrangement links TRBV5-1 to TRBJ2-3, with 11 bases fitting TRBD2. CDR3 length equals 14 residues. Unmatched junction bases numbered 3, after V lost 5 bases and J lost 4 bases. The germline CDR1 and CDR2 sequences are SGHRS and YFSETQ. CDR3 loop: CASRSSGRADTQYF. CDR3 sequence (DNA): TGCGCCAGCAGAAGTAGCGGGAGGGCAGATACGCAGTATTTT. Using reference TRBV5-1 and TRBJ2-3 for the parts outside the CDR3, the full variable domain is KAGVTQTPRYLIKTRGQQVTLSCSPISGHRSVSWYQQTPGQGLQFLFEYFSETQRNKGNFPGRFSGRQFSNSRSEMNVSTLELGDSALYLCASRSSGRADTQYFGPGTRLTVL.

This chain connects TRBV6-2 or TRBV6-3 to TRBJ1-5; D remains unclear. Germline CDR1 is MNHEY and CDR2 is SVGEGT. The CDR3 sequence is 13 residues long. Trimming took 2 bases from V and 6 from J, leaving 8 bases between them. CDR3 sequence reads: CASSYLGSQPQHF. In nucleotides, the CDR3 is TGTGCCAGCAGTTACCTGGGGAGTCAGCCCCAGCATTTT.

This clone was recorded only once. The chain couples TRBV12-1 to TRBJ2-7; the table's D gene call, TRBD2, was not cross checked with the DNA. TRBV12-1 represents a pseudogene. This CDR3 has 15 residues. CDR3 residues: CASNRPTGILNEQYF. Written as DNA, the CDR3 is TGTGCCAGCAACCGGCCGACCGGGATTCTAAACGAGCAGTACTTC.

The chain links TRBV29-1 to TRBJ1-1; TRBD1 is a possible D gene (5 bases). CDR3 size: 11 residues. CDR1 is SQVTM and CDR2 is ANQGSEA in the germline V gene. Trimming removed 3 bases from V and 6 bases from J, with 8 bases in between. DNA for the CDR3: TGCAGCGTTGACGGGGGGGCTGAAGCTTTCTTT. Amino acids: CSVDGGAEAFF.

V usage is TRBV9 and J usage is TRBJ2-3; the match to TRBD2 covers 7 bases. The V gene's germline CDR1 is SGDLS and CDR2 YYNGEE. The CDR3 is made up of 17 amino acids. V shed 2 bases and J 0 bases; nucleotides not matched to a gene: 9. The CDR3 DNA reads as TGTGCCAGCAGCGTCCCCCAAGCGGGGAGGAGCACAGATACGCAGTATTTT. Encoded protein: CASSVPQAGRSTDTQYF.

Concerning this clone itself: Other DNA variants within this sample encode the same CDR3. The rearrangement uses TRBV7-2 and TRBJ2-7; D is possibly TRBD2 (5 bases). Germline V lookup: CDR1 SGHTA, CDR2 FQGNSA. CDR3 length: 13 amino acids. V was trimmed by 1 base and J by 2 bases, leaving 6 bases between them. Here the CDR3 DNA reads TGTGCCAGCAGCTTAGGGACTCCCTACGAGCAGTACTTC. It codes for CASSLGTPYEQYF. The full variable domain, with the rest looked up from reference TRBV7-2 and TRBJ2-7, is GAGVSQSPSNKVTEKGKDVELRCDPISGHTALYWYRQSLGQGLEFLIYFQGNSAPDKSGLPSDRFSAERTGGSVSTLTIQRTQQEDSAVYLCASSLGTPYEQYFGPGTRLTVT.

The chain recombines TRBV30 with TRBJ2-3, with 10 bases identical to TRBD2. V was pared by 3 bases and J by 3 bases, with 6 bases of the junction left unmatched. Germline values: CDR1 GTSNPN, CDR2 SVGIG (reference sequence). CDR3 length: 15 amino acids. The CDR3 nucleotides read TGTGCCTGGAGCGACGTAGCGGGAGGAACAGATACGCAGTATTTT. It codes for CAWSDVAGGTDTQYF.

CDR3 coding DNA: TGTGCCAGTAGTATAGGTGGCAGGATGAACACTGAAGCTTTCTTT. Protein product: CASSIGGRMNTEAFF. The chain recombines TRBV19 with TRBJ1-1; D ambiguous. V was shortened by 1 base and J by 0 bases, with 9 bases between the two germline ends. This CDR3 is 15 amino acids long. Germline CDR1 LNHDA, CDR2 SQIVND (reference sequence).

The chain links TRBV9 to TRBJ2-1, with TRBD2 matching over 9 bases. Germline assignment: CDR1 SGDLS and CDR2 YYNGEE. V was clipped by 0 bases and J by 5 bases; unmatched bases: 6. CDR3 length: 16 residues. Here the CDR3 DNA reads TGTGCCAGCAGCGTAGGAGGGCTAGCGGGAAACAATGAGCAGTTCTTC. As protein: CASSVGGLAGNNEQFF.

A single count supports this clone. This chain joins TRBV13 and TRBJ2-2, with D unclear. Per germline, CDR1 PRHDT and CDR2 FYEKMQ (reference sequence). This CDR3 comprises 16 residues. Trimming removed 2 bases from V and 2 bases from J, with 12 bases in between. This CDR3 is CASSLSGGLNTGELFF. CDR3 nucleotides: TGTGCCAGCAGCTTATCCGGTGGTCTCAACACCGGGGAGCTGTTTTTT.

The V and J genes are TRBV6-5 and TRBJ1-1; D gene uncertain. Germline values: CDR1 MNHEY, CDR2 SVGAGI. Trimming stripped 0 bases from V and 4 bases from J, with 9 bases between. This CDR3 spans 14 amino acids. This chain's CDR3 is CASSYSIGSTEAFF. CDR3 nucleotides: TGTGCCAGCAGTTACTCGATCGGTTCCACTGAAGCTTTCTTT.

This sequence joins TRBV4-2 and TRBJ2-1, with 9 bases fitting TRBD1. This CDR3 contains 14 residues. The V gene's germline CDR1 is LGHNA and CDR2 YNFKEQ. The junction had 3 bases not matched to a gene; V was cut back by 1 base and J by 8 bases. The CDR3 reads CASSQGQGGDEQFF. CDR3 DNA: TGTGCCAGCAGCCAAGGACAGGGGGGAGATGAGCAGTTCTTC.

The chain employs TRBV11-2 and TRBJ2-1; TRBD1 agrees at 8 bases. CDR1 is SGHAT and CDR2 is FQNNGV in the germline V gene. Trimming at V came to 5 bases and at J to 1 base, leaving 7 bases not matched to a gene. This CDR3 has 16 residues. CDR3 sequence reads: CASSLRQGKSYNEQFF. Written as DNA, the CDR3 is TGTGCCAGCAGCCTCAGACAGGGGAAATCCTACAATGAGCAGTTCTTC.

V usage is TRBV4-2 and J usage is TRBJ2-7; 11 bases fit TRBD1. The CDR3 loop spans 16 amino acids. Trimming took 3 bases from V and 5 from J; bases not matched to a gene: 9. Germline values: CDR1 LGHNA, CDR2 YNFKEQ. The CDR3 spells CASSHITGQGENEQYF. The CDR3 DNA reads TGTGCCAGCAGCCACATTACGGGACAGGGGGAGAACGAGCAGTACTTC.

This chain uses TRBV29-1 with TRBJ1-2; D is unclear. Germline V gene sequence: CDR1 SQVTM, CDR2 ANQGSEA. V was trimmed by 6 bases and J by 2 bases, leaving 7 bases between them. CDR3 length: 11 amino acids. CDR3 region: CSVDGNYGYTF. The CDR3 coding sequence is TGCAGCGTCGACGGGAACTATGGCTACACCTTC.

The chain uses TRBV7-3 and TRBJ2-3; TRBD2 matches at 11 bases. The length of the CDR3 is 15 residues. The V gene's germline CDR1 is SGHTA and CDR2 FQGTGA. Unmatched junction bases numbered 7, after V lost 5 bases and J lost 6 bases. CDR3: CASSATSGSEDTQYF. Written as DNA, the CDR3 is TGTGCCAGCAGCGCAACTAGCGGGAGTGAGGATACGCAGTATTTT.

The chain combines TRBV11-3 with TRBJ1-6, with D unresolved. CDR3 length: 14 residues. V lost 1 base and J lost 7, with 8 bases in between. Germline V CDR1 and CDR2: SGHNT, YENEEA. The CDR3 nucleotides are TGTGCCAGCAGCTTAGGGAGAATCAATTCACCCCTCCACTTT. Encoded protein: CASSLGRINSPLHF. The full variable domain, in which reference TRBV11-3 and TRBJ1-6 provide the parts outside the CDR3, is EAGVVQSPRYKIIEKKQPVAFWCNPISGHNTLYWYLQNLGQGPELLIRYENEEAVDDSQLPKDRFSAERLKGVDSTLKIQPAELGDSAVYLCASSLGRINSPLHFGNGTRLTVT.

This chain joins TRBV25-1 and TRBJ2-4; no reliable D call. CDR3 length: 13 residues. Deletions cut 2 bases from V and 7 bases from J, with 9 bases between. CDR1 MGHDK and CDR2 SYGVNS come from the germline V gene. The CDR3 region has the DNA TGTGCCAGCAGTGAACCGGGTGTCAACATTCAGTACTTC. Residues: CASSEPGVNIQYF.

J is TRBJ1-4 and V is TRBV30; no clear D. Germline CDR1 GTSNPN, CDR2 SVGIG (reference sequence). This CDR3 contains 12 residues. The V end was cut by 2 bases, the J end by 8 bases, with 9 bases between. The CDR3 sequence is CAWSPSGEKLFF. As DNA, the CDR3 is TGTGCCTGGAGTCCTAGTGGAGAAAAACTGTTTTTT.

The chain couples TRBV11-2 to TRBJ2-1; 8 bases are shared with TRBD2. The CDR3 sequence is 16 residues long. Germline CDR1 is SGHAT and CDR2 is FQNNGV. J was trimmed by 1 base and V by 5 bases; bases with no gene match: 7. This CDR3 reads CASSRAGAGSYNEQFF. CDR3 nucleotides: TGTGCCAGCAGCCGAGCGGGAGCAGGATCCTACAATGAGCAGTTCTTC.

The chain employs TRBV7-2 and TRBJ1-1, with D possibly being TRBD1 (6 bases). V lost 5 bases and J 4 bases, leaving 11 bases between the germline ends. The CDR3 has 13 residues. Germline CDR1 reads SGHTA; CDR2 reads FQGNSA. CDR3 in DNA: TGTGCCAGCAGCCCGTACAGGGTCACTGAAGCTTTCTTT. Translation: CASSPYRVTEAFF. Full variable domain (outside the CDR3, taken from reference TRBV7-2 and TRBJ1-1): GAGVSQSPSNKVTEKGKDVELRCDPISGHTALYWYRQSLGQGLEFLIYFQGNSAPDKSGLPSDRFSAERTGGSVSTLTIQRTQQEDSAVYLCASSPYRVTEAFFGQGTRLTVV.